This is a list of T cell receptor beta chains from one sample in a study of T-cell memory formation after mild COVID-19. TCRdb reprocessed the 5' RACE reads with MiXCR, giving one entry per CDR3 protein. The sample carries around 320,000 distinct CDR3 sequences, roughly a fifth recorded once. The sequencing sample was made of PBMCs or a T cell subset sorted from them (not recorded which). Receptors were obtained from a man aged 18-30 years who had mild COVID-19 (a few samples of this study predate the infection). Cell type and time point are not known. The CDR3 runs from the conserved cysteine through the conserved F or W. A D gene is named only where the DNA matches it firmly. Size is stated for part of the rows, as once, few or many counts, or as a class when the clone is expanded.

v_call: TRBV3-1
cdr3_length: 14
clone_size: NA
d_call: NA
j_call: TRBJ2-1
cdr3_nt: TGTGCCAGCAGCCAAGATTTCAGGGGCGGGGGAACAACGTTC
cdr3_aa: CASSQDFRGGGTTF

v_call: TRBV7-2
cdr3_length: 15
clone_size: few
d_call: NA
j_call: TRBJ1-6
cdr3_nt: TGTGCCAGCAGCGTTGGACATTTCTATAATTCACCCCTCCACTTT
cdr3_aa: CASSVGHFYNSPLHF

v_call: TRBV11-1
cdr3_length: 16
clone_size: NA
d_call: NA
j_call: TRBJ2-6
cdr3_nt: TGTGCCAGCAGCTTAGGGGACGGGGCTGGGGCCAACGTCCTGACTTTC
cdr3_aa: CASSLGDGAGANVLTF

v_call: TRBV7-9
cdr3_length: 18
clone_size: few
d_call: TRBD2
j_call: TRBJ2-3
cdr3_nt: TGTGCCAGCAGCCCTCCTACTAGCGGGGGGGCCAACACAGATACGCAGTATTTT
cdr3_aa: CASSPPTSGGANTDTQYF

v_call: TRBV5-1
cdr3_length: 14
clone_size: NA
d_call: TRBD1
j_call: TRBJ1-1
cdr3_nt: TGCGCCAGCAGCCAAGGGACAGCCAACACTGAAGCTTTCTTT
cdr3_aa: CASSQGTANTEAFF

v_call: TRBV4-2
cdr3_length: 15
clone_size: few
d_call: TRBD2
j_call: TRBJ2-1
cdr3_nt: TGTGCCAGCAGCCAGTCTGGGGGGGGTCACAATGAGCAGTTCTTC
cdr3_aa: CASSQSGGGHNEQFF

v_call: TRBV18
cdr3_length: 13
clone_size: NA
d_call: NA
j_call: TRBJ1-2
cdr3_nt: TGTGCCAGCTCCTCGGTGGAGAACTATGGCTACACCTTC
cdr3_aa: CASSSVENYGYTF

v_call: TRBV20-1
cdr3_length: 15
clone_size: NA
d_call: NA
j_call: TRBJ1-5
cdr3_nt: TGCAGTGCTCAGGATCCTCGGCGGGGCAATCAGCCCCAGCATTTT
cdr3_aa: CSAQDPRRGNQPQHF

v_call: TRBV3-1
cdr3_length: 13
clone_size: NA
d_call: NA
j_call: TRBJ2-7
cdr3_nt: TGTGCCAGCAGCCAAGGGATGCAGGTTGTGGAGTACTTC
cdr3_aa: CASSQGMQVVEYF

v_call: TRBV4-3
cdr3_length: 18
clone_size: NA
d_call: NA
j_call: TRBJ2-3
cdr3_nt: TGCGCCAGCAGCCAAGTGGCGGGGGCCGCCCAACGCACAGATACGCAGTATTTT
cdr3_aa: CASSQVAGAAQRTDTQYF

v_call: TRBV5-1
cdr3_length: 17
clone_size: NA
d_call: TRBD2
j_call: TRBJ2-3
cdr3_nt: TGCGCCAGCAGCTTGTTAACTAGCGGCGGGAGCACAGATACGCAGTATTTT
cdr3_aa: CASSLLTSGGSTDTQYF

v_call: TRBV7-2
cdr3_length: 15
clone_size: few
d_call: NA
j_call: TRBJ2-1
cdr3_nt: TGTGCCAGCAGCTTCCAGGGGAGCTCCTACAATGAGCAGTTCTTC
cdr3_aa: CASSFQGSSYNEQFF

v_call: TRBV5-1
cdr3_length: 15
clone_size: NA
d_call: TRBD1
j_call: TRBJ1-2
cdr3_nt: TGCGCCAGCAGCCCCGGGACAGAAGAGCCCTATGGCTACACCTTC
cdr3_aa: CASSPGTEEPYGYTF

v_call: TRBV20-1
cdr3_length: 15
clone_size: NA
d_call: TRBD2
j_call: TRBJ2-3
cdr3_nt: TGCAGTGCTAGAGGGACTAGCGGAGGGGCCGATACGCAGTATTTT
cdr3_aa: CSARGTSGGADTQYF

v_call: TRBV7-9
cdr3_length: 18
clone_size: few
d_call: TRBD2
j_call: TRBJ2-5
cdr3_nt: TGTGCCAGCAGCTTAGCCTCCAGCGGGGGGGCCTACGAAGAGACCCAGTACTTC
cdr3_aa: CASSLASSGGAYEETQYF

v_call: TRBV4-3
cdr3_length: 16
clone_size: few
d_call: NA
j_call: TRBJ2-2
cdr3_nt: TGCGCCAGCAGCCATCCCCTCAGAACGAACACCGGGGAGCTGTTTTTT
cdr3_aa: CASSHPLRTNTGELFF

v_call: TRBV7-8
cdr3_length: 13
clone_size: NA
d_call: NA
j_call: TRBJ1-1
cdr3_nt: TGTGCCAGCAGCTTAGAGCCCAGGGCTGAAGCTTTCTTT
cdr3_aa: CASSLEPRAEAFF

v_call: TRBV7-2
cdr3_length: 13
clone_size: NA
d_call: NA
j_call: TRBJ2-7
cdr3_nt: TGTGCCAGCAGCACGAACCGGGGGTACGAGCAGTACTTC
cdr3_aa: CASSTNRGYEQYF

v_call: TRBV7-9
cdr3_length: 12
clone_size: NA
d_call: NA
j_call: TRBJ2-1
cdr3_nt: TGTGCCAGCAGATTCTGGGGGTCTGAGCAGTTCTTC
cdr3_aa: CASRFWGSEQFF

v_call: TRBV14
cdr3_length: 15
clone_size: NA
d_call: TRBD1
j_call: TRBJ2-1
cdr3_nt: TGTGCCAGCAGCCGAACGGGACAGGGGCATCGGGAGCAGTTCTTC
cdr3_aa: CASSRTGQGHREQFF

v_call: TRBV29-1
cdr3_length: 13
clone_size: few
d_call: NA
j_call: TRBJ2-3
cdr3_nt: TGCAGCGTTGAGGGCAGTCAAGGCTCTACGCAGTATTTT
cdr3_aa: CSVEGSQGSTQYF

v_call: TRBV7-6
cdr3_length: 18
clone_size: NA
d_call: NA
j_call: TRBJ2-2
cdr3_nt: TGTGCCAGCAGCTCCTATCGTAAGGGGCCCTCGAACACCGGGGAGCTGTTTTTT
cdr3_aa: CASSSYRKGPSNTGELFF

v_call: TRBV18
cdr3_length: 16
clone_size: few
d_call: TRBD1
j_call: TRBJ1-5
cdr3_nt: TGTGCCAGCGCAGAAACAGGGGAATCGGGCAATCAGCCCCAGCATTTT
cdr3_aa: CASAETGESGNQPQHF

v_call: TRBV9
cdr3_length: 14
clone_size: NA
d_call: NA
j_call: TRBJ2-1
cdr3_nt: TGTGCCAGCAGCGACCAGGTCTCCTACAATGAGCAGTTCTTC
cdr3_aa: CASSDQVSYNEQFF

v_call: TRBV5-1
cdr3_length: 13
clone_size: few
d_call: NA
j_call: TRBJ2-5
cdr3_nt: TGCGCCAGCAAAAGACAGGATCAAGAGACCCAGTACTTC
cdr3_aa: CASKRQDQETQYF

v_call: TRBV6-5
cdr3_length: 16
clone_size: NA
d_call: NA
j_call: TRBJ1-1
cdr3_nt: TGTGCCAGCAGTTACTCGGTCCCCGACAGGAACACTGAAGCTTTCTTT
cdr3_aa: CASSYSVPDRNTEAFF

v_call: TRBV7-2
cdr3_length: 15
clone_size: NA
d_call: NA
j_call: TRBJ1-4
cdr3_nt: TGTGCCAGCTCTAGAGGGGGGCTACCTAATGAAAAACTGTTTTTT
cdr3_aa: CASSRGGLPNEKLFF

v_call: TRBV10-3
cdr3_length: 14
clone_size: NA
d_call: NA
j_call: TRBJ1-5
cdr3_nt: TGTGCCATCAGTGAATTTGGCCAGGGGCAGCCCCAGCATTTT
cdr3_aa: CAISEFGQGQPQHF

v_call: TRBV7-9
cdr3_length: 15
clone_size: few
d_call: NA
j_call: TRBJ2-3
cdr3_nt: TGTGCCAGCAATCACAGGGCAAGGGGCACAGATACGCAGTATTTT
cdr3_aa: CASNHRARGTDTQYF

v_call: TRBV7-2
cdr3_length: 13
clone_size: NA
d_call: TRBD1
j_call: TRBJ2-5
cdr3_nt: TGTGCCAGCAGCTTCGACAGGGAAGAGACCCAGTACTTC
cdr3_aa: CASSFDREETQYF

v_call: TRBV27
cdr3_length: 15
clone_size: few
d_call: NA
j_call: TRBJ1-1
cdr3_nt: TGTGCCAGCAGTTTACGCCCAGGGAGGGACACTGAAGCTTTCTTT
cdr3_aa: CASSLRPGRDTEAFF

v_call: TRBV12-3/TRBV12-4
cdr3_length: 17
clone_size: many
d_call: NA
j_call: TRBJ2-1
cdr3_nt: TGTGCCAGCCGCCGAGGATCTCGGACGGAATCGTGGAATGAGCAGTTCTTC
cdr3_aa: CASRRGSRTESWNEQFF

v_call: TRBV3-1
cdr3_length: 14
clone_size: NA
d_call: NA
j_call: TRBJ1-1
cdr3_nt: TGTGCCAGCAGCCAATATATTTGGGCCACCGGAGCTTTCTTT
cdr3_aa: CASSQYIWATGAFF

v_call: TRBV7-2
cdr3_length: 16
clone_size: NA
d_call: TRBD2
j_call: TRBJ2-1
cdr3_nt: TGTGCCAGCATAATGGCTAGCGGGGGGGCCTACAATGAGCAGTTCTTC
cdr3_aa: CASIMASGGAYNEQFF

v_call: TRBV4-1
cdr3_length: 16
clone_size: few
d_call: TRBD2
j_call: TRBJ2-3
cdr3_nt: TGCGCCAGCAGCCAGATACTAGCGGGGGACCCAGGGACGCAGTATTTT
cdr3_aa: CASSQILAGDPGTQYF

v_call: TRBV2
cdr3_length: 15
clone_size: NA
d_call: NA
j_call: TRBJ2-2
cdr3_nt: TGTGCCAGCAGCCGACAGGTGAAGGGGTCCGGGGAGCTGTTTTTT
cdr3_aa: CASSRQVKGSGELFF

v_call: TRBV29-1
cdr3_length: 10
clone_size: few
d_call: NA
j_call: TRBJ2-1
cdr3_nt: TGCAGCGTTGAACAAAACACGCAGTTCTTC
cdr3_aa: CSVEQNTQFF

v_call: TRBV7-2
cdr3_length: 14
clone_size: NA
d_call: NA
j_call: TRBJ2-1
cdr3_nt: TGTGCCAGCAGCCCTCGCCGTACCAACAATGAGCAGTTCTTC
cdr3_aa: CASSPRRTNNEQFF

v_call: TRBV6-5
cdr3_length: 13
clone_size: few
d_call: NA
j_call: TRBJ1-1
cdr3_nt: TGTGCCAGCAGTTACTCGAACGTCGGTGGAGCTTTCTTT
cdr3_aa: CASSYSNVGGAFF

v_call: TRBV29-1
cdr3_length: 12
clone_size: few
d_call: NA
j_call: TRBJ1-4
cdr3_nt: TGCAGCGTTCAGGACAGCAGGGAAAAACTGTTTTTT
cdr3_aa: CSVQDSREKLFF

v_call: TRBV27
cdr3_length: 13
clone_size: NA
d_call: NA
j_call: TRBJ2-5
cdr3_nt: TGTGCCAGCAGTTTAGACCTTGGGGAGACCCAGTACTTC
cdr3_aa: CASSLDLGETQYF

v_call: TRBV6-5
cdr3_length: 16
clone_size: few
d_call: NA
j_call: TRBJ1-1
cdr3_nt: TGTGCCAGCATCAGTCGGCCGTATGGGAAGAACACTGCAGCTTTCTTT
cdr3_aa: CASISRPYGKNTAAFF

v_call: TRBV19
cdr3_length: 14
clone_size: few
d_call: NA
j_call: TRBJ2-4
cdr3_nt: TGTGCCAGTAGCCCACGGGGCGGTACGGACATTCAGTACTTC
cdr3_aa: CASSPRGGTDIQYF

v_call: TRBV5-1
cdr3_length: 15
clone_size: NA
d_call: NA
j_call: TRBJ1-2
cdr3_nt: TGCGCCAGCAGCTTGGACAGGTCGTCCTTCTATGGCTACACCTTC
cdr3_aa: CASSLDRSSFYGYTF

v_call: TRBV2
cdr3_length: 15
clone_size: few
d_call: NA
j_call: TRBJ2-5
cdr3_nt: TGTGCCAGCAGTGAAGATTACCTGCGAGGGGAGACCCAGTACTTC
cdr3_aa: CASSEDYLRGETQYF

v_call: TRBV10-3
cdr3_length: 13
clone_size: NA
d_call: TRBD1
j_call: TRBJ1-5
cdr3_nt: TGTGCCATCAGCTCAGGGGGCCTTCAGCCCCAGCATTTT
cdr3_aa: CAISSGGLQPQHF

v_call: TRBV12-3/TRBV12-4
cdr3_length: 12
clone_size: NA
d_call: NA
j_call: TRBJ1-1
cdr3_nt: TGTGCCAGCAGTTTTTACAGAAGCGAAGCTTTCTTT
cdr3_aa: CASSFYRSEAFF

v_call: TRBV6-2/TRBV6-3
cdr3_length: 20
clone_size: NA
d_call: NA
j_call: TRBJ1-1
cdr3_nt: TGTGCCAGCAGTTACTCGATACGTGTTTGGCAGGGCACTTGGAACACTGAAGCTTTCTTT
cdr3_aa: CASSYSIRVWQGTWNTEAFF

v_call: TRBV6-5
cdr3_length: 14
clone_size: NA
d_call: NA
j_call: TRBJ1-5
cdr3_nt: TGTGCCAGCGGCTCAACAGGGAGCAATCAGCCCCAGCATTTT
cdr3_aa: CASGSTGSNQPQHF

v_call: TRBV11-2
cdr3_length: 12
clone_size: few
d_call: NA
j_call: TRBJ1-2
cdr3_nt: TGTGCCAGCAGCTTAAGGGGAAACGGCTACACCTTC
cdr3_aa: CASSLRGNGYTF

v_call: TRBV4-3
cdr3_length: 17
clone_size: NA
d_call: TRBD2
j_call: TRBJ2-3
cdr3_nt: TGCGCCAGCAGCTACTCCGTGGCTAGCGGGGGCACAGATACGCAGTATTTT
cdr3_aa: CASSYSVASGGTDTQYF